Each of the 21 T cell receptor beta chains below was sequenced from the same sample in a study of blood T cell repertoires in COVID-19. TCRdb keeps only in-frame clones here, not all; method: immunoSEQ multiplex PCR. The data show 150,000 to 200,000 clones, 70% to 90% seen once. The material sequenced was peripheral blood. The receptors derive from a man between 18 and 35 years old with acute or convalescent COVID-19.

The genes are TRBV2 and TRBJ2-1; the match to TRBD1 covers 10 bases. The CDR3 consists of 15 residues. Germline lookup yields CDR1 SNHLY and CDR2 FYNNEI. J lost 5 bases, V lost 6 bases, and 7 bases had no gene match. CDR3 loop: CASSPRGTGDNEQFF. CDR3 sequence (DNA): TGTGCCAGCAGCCCGAGAGGGACAGGGGACAATGAGCAGTTCTTC.

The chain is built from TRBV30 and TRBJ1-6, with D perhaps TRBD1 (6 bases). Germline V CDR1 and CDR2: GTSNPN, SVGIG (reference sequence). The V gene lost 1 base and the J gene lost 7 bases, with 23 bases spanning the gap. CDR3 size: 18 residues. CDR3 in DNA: TGTGCCTGGAGTGGTGTATCGGGGAACCAGGGGAGAAATTCACCCCTCCACTTT. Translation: CAWSGVSGNQGRNSPLHF.

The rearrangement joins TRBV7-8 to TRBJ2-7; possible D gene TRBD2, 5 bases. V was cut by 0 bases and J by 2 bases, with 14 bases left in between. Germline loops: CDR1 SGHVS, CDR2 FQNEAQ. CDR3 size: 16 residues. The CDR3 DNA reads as TGTGCCAGCAGCTTAGCGCGGGTGCAGAGGACCTACGAGCAGTACTTC. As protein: CASSLARVQRTYEQYF.

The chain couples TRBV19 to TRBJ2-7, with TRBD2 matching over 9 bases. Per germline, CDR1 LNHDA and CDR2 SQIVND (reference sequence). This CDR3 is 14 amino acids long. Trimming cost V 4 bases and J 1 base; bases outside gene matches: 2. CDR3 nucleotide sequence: TGTGCCAGTAGTAGCGGGGGGGGATCCTACGAGCAGTACTTC. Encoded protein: CASSSGGGSYEQYF.

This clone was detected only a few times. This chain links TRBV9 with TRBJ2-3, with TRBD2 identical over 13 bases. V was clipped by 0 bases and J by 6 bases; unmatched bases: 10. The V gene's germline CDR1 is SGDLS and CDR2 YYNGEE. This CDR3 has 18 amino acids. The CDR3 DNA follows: TGTGCCAGCAGCGTAGCTACGGGACTAGCGGGGCCCACGGATACGCAGTATTTT. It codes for CASSVATGLAGPTDTQYF.

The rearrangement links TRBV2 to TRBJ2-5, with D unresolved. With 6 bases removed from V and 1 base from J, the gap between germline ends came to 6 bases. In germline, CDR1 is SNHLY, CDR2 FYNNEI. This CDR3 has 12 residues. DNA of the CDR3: TGTGCCAGCAGGGCAGTCCAAGAGACCCAGTACTTC. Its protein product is CASRAVQETQYF.

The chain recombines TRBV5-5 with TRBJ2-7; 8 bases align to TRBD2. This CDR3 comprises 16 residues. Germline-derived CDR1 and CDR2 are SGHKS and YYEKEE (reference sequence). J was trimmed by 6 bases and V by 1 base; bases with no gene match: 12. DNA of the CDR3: TGTGCCAGCAGCTTGAATCTGGGACTAGAATTAACCGAGCAGTACTTC. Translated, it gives CASSLNLGLELTEQYF.

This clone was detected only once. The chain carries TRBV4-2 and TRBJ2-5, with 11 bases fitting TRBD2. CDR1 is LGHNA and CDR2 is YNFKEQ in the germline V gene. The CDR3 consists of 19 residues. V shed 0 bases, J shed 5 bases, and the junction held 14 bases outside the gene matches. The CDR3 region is CASSQDPVGLAGGYETQYF. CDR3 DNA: TGTGCCAGCAGCCAAGATCCCGTAGGGCTAGCGGGGGGATATGAGACCCAGTACTTC.

The CDR3 sequence: CASSESAPGTIYF. CDR3 nucleotides: TGTGCCAGCAGTGAATCCGCCCCGGGCACCATATATTTT. The chain uses TRBV6-1 and TRBJ1-3; D gene ambiguous. The CDR3 length is 13 residues. Germline lookup yields CDR1 MNHNS and CDR2 SASEGT. V was clipped by 2 bases and J by 9 bases, with 11 bases between them.

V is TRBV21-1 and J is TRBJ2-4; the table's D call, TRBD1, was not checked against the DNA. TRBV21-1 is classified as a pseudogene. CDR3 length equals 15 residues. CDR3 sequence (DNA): TGTGCCAAAGACCCTGAACAGTTAGCCAAAAACATTCAGTACTTC. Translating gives CAKDPEQLAKNIQYF.

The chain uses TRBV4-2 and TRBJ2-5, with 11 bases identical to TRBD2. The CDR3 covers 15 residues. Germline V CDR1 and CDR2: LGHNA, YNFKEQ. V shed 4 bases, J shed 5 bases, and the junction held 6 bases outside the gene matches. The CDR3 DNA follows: TGTGCCAGCAGCCCTAGCGGGGGGCCGGGGGAGACCCAGTACTTC. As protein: CASSPSGGPGETQYF.

The CDR3 reads CASSPRPSTDEKLFF. CDR3 bases: TGTGCCAGCTCACCACGCCCGTCTACGGATGAAAAACTGTTTTTT. The V call is TRBV18, the J call TRBJ1-4; D ambiguous. Germline CDR1 reads KGHSH; CDR2 reads LQKENI. This CDR3 has 15 amino acids. V was pared by 1 base and J by 6 bases, with 12 bases between.

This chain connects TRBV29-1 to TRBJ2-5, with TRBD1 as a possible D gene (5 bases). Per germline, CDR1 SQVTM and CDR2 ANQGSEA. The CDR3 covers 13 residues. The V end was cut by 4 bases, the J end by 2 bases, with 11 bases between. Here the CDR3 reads CSVAGSTQETQYF. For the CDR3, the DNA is TGCAGCGTTGCAGGGTCAACACAAGAGACCCAGTACTTC.

The CDR3 DNA follows: TGTGCCTGCAAACTAGCGGGGGGGTCAGATACGCAGTATTTT. Protein: CACKLAGGSDTQYF. The chain employs TRBV30 and TRBJ2-3, with 13 nucleotides matching TRBD2. This CDR3 spans 14 amino acids. Unmatched junction bases numbered 4, after V lost 6 bases and J lost 4 bases. Looked up from germline, CDR1 is GTSNPN and CDR2 is SVGIG (reference sequence).

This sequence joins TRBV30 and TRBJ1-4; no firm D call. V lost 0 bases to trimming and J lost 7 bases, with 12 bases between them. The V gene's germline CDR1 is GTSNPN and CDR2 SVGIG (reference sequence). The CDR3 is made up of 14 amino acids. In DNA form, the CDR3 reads TGTGCCTGGAGTGTAGGCACAGCTGGTGAAAAACTGTTTTTT. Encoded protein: CAWSVGTAGEKLFF.

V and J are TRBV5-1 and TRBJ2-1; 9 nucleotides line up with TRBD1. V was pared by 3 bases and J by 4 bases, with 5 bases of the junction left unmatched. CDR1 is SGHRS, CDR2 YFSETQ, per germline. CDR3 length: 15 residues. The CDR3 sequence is CASSWQGQGYNEQFF. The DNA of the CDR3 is TGCGCCAGCAGCTGGCAGGGACAGGGTTACAATGAGCAGTTCTTC. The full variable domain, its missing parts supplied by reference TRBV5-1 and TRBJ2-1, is KAGVTQTPRYLIKTRGQQVTLSCSPISGHRSVSWYQQTPGQGLQFLFEYFSETQRNKGNFPGRFSGRQFSNSRSEMNVSTLELGDSALYLCASSWQGQGYNEQFFGPGTRLTVL.

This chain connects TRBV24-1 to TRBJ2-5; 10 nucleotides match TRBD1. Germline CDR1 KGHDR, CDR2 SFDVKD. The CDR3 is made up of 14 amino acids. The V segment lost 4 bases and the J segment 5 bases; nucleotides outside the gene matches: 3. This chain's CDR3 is CATSERQGAETQYF. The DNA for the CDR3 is TGTGCCACCAGTGAGCGACAGGGGGCTGAGACCCAGTACTTC.

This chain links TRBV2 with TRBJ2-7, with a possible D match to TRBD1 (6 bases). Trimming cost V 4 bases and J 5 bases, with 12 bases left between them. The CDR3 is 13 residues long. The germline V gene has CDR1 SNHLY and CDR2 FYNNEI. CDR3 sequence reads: CASSGRTVDEQYV. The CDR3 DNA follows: TGTGCCAGCAGTGGGAGGACAGTAGACGAGCAGTACGTC.

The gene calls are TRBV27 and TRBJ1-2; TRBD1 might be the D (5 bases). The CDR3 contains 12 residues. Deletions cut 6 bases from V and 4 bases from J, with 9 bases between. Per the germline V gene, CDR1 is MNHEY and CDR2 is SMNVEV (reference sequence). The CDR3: CASRGRGYGYTF. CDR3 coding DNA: TGTGCCAGCAGGGGGAGGGGCTATGGCTACACCTTC.

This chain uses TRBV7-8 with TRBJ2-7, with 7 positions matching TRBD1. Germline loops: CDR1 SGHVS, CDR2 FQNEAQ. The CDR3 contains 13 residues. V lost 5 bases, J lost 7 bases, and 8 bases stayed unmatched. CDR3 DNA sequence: TGTGCCAGCAGCCGGGGACAGTCCTTTGAGCAGTACGTC. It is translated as CASSRGQSFEQYV.

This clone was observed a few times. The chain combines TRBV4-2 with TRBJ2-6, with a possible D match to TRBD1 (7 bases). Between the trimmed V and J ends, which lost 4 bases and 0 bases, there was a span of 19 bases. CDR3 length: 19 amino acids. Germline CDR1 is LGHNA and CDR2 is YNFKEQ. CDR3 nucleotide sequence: TGTGCCAGCAGCCCCCGGTCGTCAGGGGGAGGCTCTGGGGCCAACGTCCTGACTTTC. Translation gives CASSPRSSGGGSGANVLTF.